This TCR beta chain was recovered during a study of cytomegalovirus exposure and HLA in healthy donors. Study outcomes and limitations: A later analysis reported that several of the most significant clusters appeared to be linked to common viral pathogens, among them Epstein-Barr virus. The classifier, whose performance was assessed in both the original and validation cohorts, reportedly diagnosed cytomegalovirus status with high specificity and sensitivity. Three CMV-associated chains proved CMV antigen-specific in vitro.

With 4 bases clipped from V and 6 bases from J, the junction kept 8 bases outside the gene matches. The CDR3 has 16 residues. Germline values: CDR1 LNHDA, CDR2 SQIVND (reference sequence). The study ran its PCR with 60 Vbeta and 13 Jbeta primers. Original data processing: In a later analysis, 80 million to 100 million unique TCR beta chains included roughly 11 million shared by two or more donors. The table came from immunoSEQ multiplex PCR; TCRdb's copy has only in-frame clones and leaves some out. Clone size and the V and J calls come from that table; the DNA yielded D and trimming. The table has approximately 170,000 clones, about 82% seen once. Notes on this clone: Its specificity is not known.

Sequencing was performed on PBMCs. The rearrangement uses TRBV19 and TRBJ2-6; 8 bases line up with TRBD2. This TCR was sampled from a young woman in good health and CMV-seronegative. Written as DNA, the CDR3 is TGTGCCAGTAGTAGTAAAACACTAGCGGCGGCCAACGTCCTGACTTTC. The encoded protein is CASSSKTLAAANVLTF.